Described below is a single TCR beta chain sequence and its context. This record belongs to a study of monozygotic twins with inflammatory bowel disease. In preparing each TCR library, about 3.5 ug of total RNA was used. TCRdb reanalyzed the 5' RACE reads, giving one entry per CDR3 protein sequence and no DNA. This table lists approximately 210,000 distinct CDR3 sequences. The receptor was derived from a human donor with ulcerative colitis or Crohn's disease, or a healthy co-twin of an affected twin (not recorded which). Sequenced input: blood.

CDR3 in amino acids: CSAGQGGETQYF. The chain couples TRBV20-1 to TRBJ2-5; the D call of TRBD1 rests on TCRdb alone, since no DNA is present to check it. Per germline, CDR1 DFQATT and CDR2 SNEGSKA (reference sequence). The CDR3 has 12 residues.